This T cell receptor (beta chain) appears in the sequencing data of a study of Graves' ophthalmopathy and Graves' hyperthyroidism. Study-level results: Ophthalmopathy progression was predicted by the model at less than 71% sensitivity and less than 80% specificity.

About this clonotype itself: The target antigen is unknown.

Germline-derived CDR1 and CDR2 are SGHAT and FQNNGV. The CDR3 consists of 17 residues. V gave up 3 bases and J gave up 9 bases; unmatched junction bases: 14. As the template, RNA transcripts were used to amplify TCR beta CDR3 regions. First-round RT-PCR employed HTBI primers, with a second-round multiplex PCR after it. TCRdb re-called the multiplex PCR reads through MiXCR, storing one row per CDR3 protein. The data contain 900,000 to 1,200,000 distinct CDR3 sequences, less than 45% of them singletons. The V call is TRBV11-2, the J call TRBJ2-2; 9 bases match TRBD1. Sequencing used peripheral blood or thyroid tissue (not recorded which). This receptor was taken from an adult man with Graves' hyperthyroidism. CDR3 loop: CASSFPGTGMILRELFF. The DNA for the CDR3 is TGTGCCAGCAGCTTCCCCGGGACAGGGATGATTCTACGGGAGCTGTTTTTT.